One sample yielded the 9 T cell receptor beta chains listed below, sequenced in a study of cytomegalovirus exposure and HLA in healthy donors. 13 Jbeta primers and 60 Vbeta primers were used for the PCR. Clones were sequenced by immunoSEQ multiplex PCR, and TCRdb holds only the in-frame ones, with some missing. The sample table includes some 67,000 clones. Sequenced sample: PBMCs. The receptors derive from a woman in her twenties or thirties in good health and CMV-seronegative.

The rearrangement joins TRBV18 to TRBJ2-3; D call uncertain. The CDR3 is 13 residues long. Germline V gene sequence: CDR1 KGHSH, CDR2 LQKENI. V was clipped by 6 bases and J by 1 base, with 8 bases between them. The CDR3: CASSPLGTDTQYF. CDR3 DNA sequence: TGTGCCAGCTCGCCGCTAGGCACAGATACGCAGTATTTT.

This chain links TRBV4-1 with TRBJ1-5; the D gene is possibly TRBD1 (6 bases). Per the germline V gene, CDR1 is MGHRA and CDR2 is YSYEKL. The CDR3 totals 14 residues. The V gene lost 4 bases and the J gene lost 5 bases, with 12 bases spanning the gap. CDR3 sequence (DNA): TGCGCCAGCAGCCCTGGCAGGGGTGATCAGCCCCAGCATTTT. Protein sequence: CASSPGRGDQPQHF.

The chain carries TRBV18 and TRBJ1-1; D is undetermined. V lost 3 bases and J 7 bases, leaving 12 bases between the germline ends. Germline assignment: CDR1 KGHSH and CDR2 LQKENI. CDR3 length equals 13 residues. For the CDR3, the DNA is TGTGCCAGCTCACCCCGTAGAAAAGATGAAGCTTTCTTT. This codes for CASSPRRKDEAFF.

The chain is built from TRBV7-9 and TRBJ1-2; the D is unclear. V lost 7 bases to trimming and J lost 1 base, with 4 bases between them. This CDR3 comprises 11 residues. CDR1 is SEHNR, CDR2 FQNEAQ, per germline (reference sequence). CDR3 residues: CASTHNYGYTF. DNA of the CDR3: TGTGCCAGCACACATAACTATGGCTACACCTTC.

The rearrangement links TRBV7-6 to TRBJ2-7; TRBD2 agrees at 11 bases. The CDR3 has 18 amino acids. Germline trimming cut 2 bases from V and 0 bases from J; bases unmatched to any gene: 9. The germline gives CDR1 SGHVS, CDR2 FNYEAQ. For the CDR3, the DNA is TGTGCCAGCAGCTTATCTACTAGCGGGGGACACTCCTCCTACGAGCAGTACTTC. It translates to CASSLSTSGGHSSYEQYF.

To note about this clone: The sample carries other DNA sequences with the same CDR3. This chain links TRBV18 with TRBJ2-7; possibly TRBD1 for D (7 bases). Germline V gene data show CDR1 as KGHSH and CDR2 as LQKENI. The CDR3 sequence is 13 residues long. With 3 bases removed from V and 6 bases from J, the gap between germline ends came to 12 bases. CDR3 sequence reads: CASSPGQGGEQYF. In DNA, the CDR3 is TGTGCCAGCTCACCGGGCCAGGGGGGCGAGCAGTACTTC.

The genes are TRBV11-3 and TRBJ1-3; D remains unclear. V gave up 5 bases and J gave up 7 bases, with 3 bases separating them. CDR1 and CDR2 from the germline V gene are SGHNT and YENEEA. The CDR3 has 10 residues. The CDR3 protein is CASSANTIYF. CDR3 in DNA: TGTGCCAGCAGCGCGAACACCATATATTTT.

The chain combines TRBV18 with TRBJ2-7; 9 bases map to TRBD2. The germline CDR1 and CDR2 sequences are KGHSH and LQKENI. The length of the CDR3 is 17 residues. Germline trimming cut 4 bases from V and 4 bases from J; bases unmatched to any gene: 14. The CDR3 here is CASSLGHISGRGYEQYF. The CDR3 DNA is TGTGCCAGCTCACTTGGACACATTAGCGGGAGAGGGTACGAGCAGTACTTC.

CDR3 nucleotides: TGTGCCAGCAGTTACCCCGGGACAGGGTCCTTGGGGGGCTACACCTTC. This translates into CASSYPGTGSLGGYTF. This chain connects TRBV6-5 to TRBJ1-2; 9 bases are shared with TRBD1. The CDR3 runs to 16 residues. CDR1 is MNHEY and CDR2 is SVGAGI in the germline V gene. The trim removed 2 bases at V and 8 bases at J, leaving 12 bases unmatched.